The 13 T cell receptor beta chains below all came from one sample that was sequenced in a study of memory CD4+ T cells and cytomegalovirus serostatus. Single viable CD3+CD4+CD8-CD45RO+ cells were sorted as the memory CD4+ T cells. Produced via immunoSEQ multiplex PCR; TCRdb's table is partial and in-frame only. Of about 43,000 clones listed, around 77% are singletons. Sequencing was done on a sample of memory CD4+ T cells from blood. The receptors here all came from an adult in good health and CMV-seronegative.

V is TRBV9 and J is TRBJ1-1, with unresolved D. The germline V and J ends were trimmed by 3 bases and 4 bases, with 10 bases remaining between them. The germline CDR1 and CDR2 sequences are SGDLS and YYNGEE. CDR3 length: 13 amino acids. CDR3 sequence (DNA): TGTGCCAGCAGCGCTACATGGGGCACTGAAGCTTTCTTT. The encoded protein is CASSATWGTEAFF.

This clone was picked up a small number of times. The chain is built from TRBV6-1 and TRBJ1-4; D call uncertain. Germline V gene sequence: CDR1 MNHNS, CDR2 SASEGT. The V gene lost 2 bases and the J gene lost 5 bases, with 3 bases spanning the gap. This CDR3 region has 12 residues. CDR3 region: CASSEQNEKLFF. The CDR3 region has the DNA TGTGCCAGCAGTGAACAGAATGAAAAACTGTTTTTT.

The V gene is TRBV7-2, the J gene TRBJ2-5, with 7 bases lining up with TRBD1. Germline trimming cut 4 bases from V and 1 base from J; bases unmatched to any gene: 9. Germline V gives CDR1 SGHTA, CDR2 FQGNSA. The CDR3 runs 16 residues. The CDR3 reads CASSSTDRAGQETQYF. The CDR3 DNA is TGTGCCAGCAGCTCCACCGACAGGGCCGGCCAAGAGACCCAGTACTTC.

This clone was observed a few times. This rearrangement joins TRBV18 to TRBJ1-1; D possibly corresponds to TRBD1 (5 bases). From germline, CDR1 is KGHSH and CDR2 LQKENI. The CDR3 consists of 13 residues. Deletions cut 6 bases from V and 8 bases from J, with 16 bases between. For the CDR3, the DNA is TGTGCCAGCTCGCCGAACGGGACCCCCGAAGCTTTCTTT. Translating it yields CASSPNGTPEAFF.

This rearrangement joins TRBV5-1 to TRBJ1-1; D possibly corresponds to TRBD1 (6 bases). V lost 0 bases, J lost 0 bases, and 9 bases lay in between. Germline CDR1 reads SGHRS; CDR2 reads YFSETQ. The CDR3 runs 15 residues. This CDR3 is CASSLGTGLNTEAFF. Written as DNA, the CDR3 is TGCGCCAGCAGCTTGGGCACAGGGTTGAACACTGAAGCTTTCTTT.

In regard to this clone: The identical CDR3 is also encoded by other nucleotide sequences in the sample. The gene calls are TRBV2 and TRBJ2-3; 8 positions match TRBD1. The length of the CDR3 is 15 residues. Per germline, CDR1 SNHLY and CDR2 FYNNEI. The junction had 3 bases not matched to a gene; V was cut back by 3 bases and J by 1 base. The CDR3 DNA sequence: TGTGCCAGCAGTGAGCCGGACAGGGGCACAGATACGCAGTATTTT. Its translation: CASSEPDRGTDTQYF.

The V and J genes are TRBV7-8 and TRBJ2-5; D might be TRBD2 (5 bases). Per germline, CDR1 SGHVS and CDR2 FQNEAQ. Trimming shortened V by 8 bases and J by 2 bases, and 15 bases separated the two germline ends. The CDR3 is made up of 14 amino acids. DNA for the CDR3: TGTGCCAGCTCCCATACGGACTCTCAAGAGACCCAGTACTTC. Amino acid sequence: CASSHTDSQETQYF. Using reference TRBV7-8 and TRBJ2-5 for the parts outside the CDR3, the full variable domain is GAGVSQSPRYKVAKRGQDVALRCDPISGHVSLFWYQQALGQGPEFLTYFQNEAQLDKSGLPSDRFFAERPEGSVSTLKIQRTQQEDSAVYLCASSHTDSQETQYFGPGTRLLVL.

V and J are TRBV27 and TRBJ2-3; D unclear. This CDR3 spans 14 amino acids. The germline CDR1 and CDR2 sequences are MNHEY and SMNVEV (reference sequence). V was trimmed by 2 bases and J by 0 bases, leaving 6 bases between them. In nucleotides, the CDR3 is TGTGCCAGCAGTTTAAGTGCTAGCACAGATACGCAGTATTTT. Translation gives CASSLSASTDTQYF.

The chain carries TRBV5-1 and TRBJ2-2, with 7 nucleotides matching TRBD1. The V gene's germline CDR1 is SGHRS and CDR2 YFSETQ. This CDR3 is built from 15 residues. V was clipped by 5 bases and J by 4 bases; unmatched bases: 8. The CDR3: CASRPRDSITGELFF. CDR3 nucleotide sequence: TGCGCCAGCAGACCCCGGGACAGCATCACCGGGGAGCTGTTTTTT.

The rearrangement joins TRBV4-2 to TRBJ2-5; D is unclear. The CDR3 is made up of 14 amino acids. V gave up 4 bases and J gave up 3 bases, with 12 bases separating them. The germline CDR1 and CDR2 sequences are LGHNA and YNFKEQ. This chain's CDR3 is CASSPSIREETQYF. The CDR3 DNA sequence: TGTGCCAGCAGCCCCAGTATACGGGAAGAGACCCAGTACTTC.

The chain carries TRBV11-2 and TRBJ2-1; D is uncertain. Germline CDR1 is SGHAT and CDR2 is FQNNGV. This CDR3 has 16 residues. The V and J ends lost 1 base and 3 bases respectively, with 13 bases between them. CDR3 DNA sequence: TGTGCCAGCAGCTTAGTGGCGGCATCGGGCTACAATGAGCAGTTCTTC. Residues: CASSLVAASGYNEQFF.

This clone has only one observation. V and J are TRBV7-2 and TRBJ1-5, with 9 bases matching TRBD1. CDR1 is SGHTA and CDR2 is FQGNSA in the germline V gene. This CDR3 comprises 14 residues. With 4 bases clipped from V and 6 bases from J, the junction kept 4 bases outside the gene matches. The CDR3 DNA sequence: TGTGCCAGCAGCTCGGGACAGGGAGTTCAGCCCCAGCATTTT. Protein product: CASSSGQGVQPQHF. Full variable domain (rest looked up from reference TRBV7-2 and TRBJ1-5): GAGVSQSPSNKVTEKGKDVELRCDPISGHTALYWYRQSLGQGLEFLIYFQGNSAPDKSGLPSDRFSAERTGGSVSTLTIQRTQQEDSAVYLCASSSGQGVQPQHFGDGTRLSIL.

The chain uses TRBV11-2 and TRBJ2-3; 8 bases agree with TRBD1. The CDR3 contains 12 residues. V lost 5 bases, J lost 9 bases, and 4 bases stayed unmatched. The germline CDR1 and CDR2 sequences are SGHAT and FQNNGV. The CDR3 spells CASSPRTGTQYF. DNA of the CDR3: TGTGCCAGCAGCCCCCGGACAGGGACGCAGTATTTT.